The entry below describes one T cell receptor (beta chain). The entry originates in a study of blood T cell repertoires in COVID-19. Background on the study: Acute and convalescent COVID-19 samples came from the United States, Italy and Spain. From T cells, B-cell-depleted T cells, or PBMCs came the material, which was cDNA or gDNA.

Looked up from germline, CDR1 is KGHSH and CDR2 is LQKENI. V gave up 4 bases and J gave up 0 bases, with 15 bases separating them. This CDR3 contains 16 residues. Authors' methods: Reference gene primer amplification gave estimated nucleated cell counts. Generated by immunoSEQ multiplex PCR, the TCRdb table keeps only in-frame clones and is missing some. V and J calls plus clone size are reproduced from that table; the DNA served to infer D and trimming. The sample records under 150,000 clones, about four fifths being singletons. The chain carries TRBV18 and TRBJ1-1; perhaps TRBD1 as D (6 bases). Material: peripheral blood. The clonotype originates from an elderly man with acute or convalescent COVID-19. The CDR3 DNA reads TGTGCCAGCTCACTTGGTCTAACAGGGCTGAACACTGAAGCTTTCTTT. It is translated as CASSLGLTGLNTEAFF.